This T cell receptor beta chain stems from a study of graft-versus-host responses after intestinal transplantation. Study background: Transplant types were multivisceral, liver-intestinal, or isolated intestinal. Anti-thymocyte globulin induction preceded two to three years of tacrolimus and steroid maintenance in all recipients.

The protocol was immunoSEQ multiplex PCR, while the TCRdb copy is restricted to in-frame clones and leaves out a portion. The sample contains over 75,000 clones, 70% to 90% of which appear only once. General study points: Association was observed between peak circulating GvH clone levels and early post-transplant HvG declines.

Regarding this clone: Its antigen is still unknown.

The TCR comes from a human donor who received an intestinal transplant. Source: unstimulated CD4+ T cells sorted from spleen or lymph node cells, taken before intestinal transplant.

CDR3 coding DNA: TGTGCCAGCAGTCTGTCAGGGTATAATTCACCCCTCCACTTT. Its translation: CASSLSGYNSPLHF. The rearrangement joins TRBV2 to TRBJ1-6, with TRBD1 as a possible D gene (5 bases). V was shortened by 5 bases and J by 4 bases, with 9 bases between the two germline ends. The CDR3 runs to 14 residues. Germline CDR1 and CDR2: SNHLY and FYNNEI.